The entry below describes one T cell receptor beta chain. Its antigen is as yet unknown. CD4+ cells underwent separation, giving CD45RA+ naive and CD45RA-negative memory subsets. The data are from a study of shared clonotypes between healthy human individuals. Broader study findings: Clonotypes which were not shared had lower generation probabilities than clonotypes that all four donors shared.

J was trimmed by 3 bases and V by 5 bases; bases with no gene match: 6. CDR3 length: 15 amino acids. Germline V gene data show CDR1 as SGHVS and CDR2 as FQNEAQ. Sequencing was performed with immunoSEQ multiplex PCR; in TCRdb, only in-frame clones are kept and a portion is missing. This sample has about 2.4 million clones, with around 94% found just once. V gene TRBV7-8 combines with J gene TRBJ1-3; 8 bases match TRBD1. Material: naive CD4+ T cells sorted from blood. Described subset: CD45RA+ positively selected. The source is a man younger than 35 in good health. The CDR3 DNA follows: TGTGCCAGCAGCCCCCAGGGGGCGGTTGGAAACACCATATATTTT. Translation: CASSPQGAVGNTIYF.